A selection of T cell receptor beta chains follows, all from one sample in a study of blood T cell repertoires in COVID-19. Clones were read by immunoSEQ multiplex PCR, and TCRdb kept only the in-frame ones, dropping some. The repertoire holds 400,000 to 500,000 clones, with over 75% as singletons. Sequenced sample: PBMCs or T cells enriched from blood (not recorded which). Receptor source: a woman between 18 and 29 years old who had been exposed to COVID-19. Both conserved end residues are part of each CDR3. The order of the fields is clone size, J gene, V gene, D gene, CDR3 DNA, CDR3 protein. D genes are given only for firm matches. Expanded clones are given a class, and other clones once, few, many or no size at all.

. | TRBJ2-5 | TRBV9 | TRBD1 | TGTGCCAGCAGCGGGACAGGGGTCCCCCTGGAGACCCAGTACTTC | CASSGTGVPLETQYF
. | TRBJ2-7 | TRBV25-1 | TRBD2 | TGTGCCAGCTCGTTACTAGCGGGTAATTCTGGCGAGCAGTACTTC | CASSLLAGNSGEQYF
. | TRBJ2-7 | TRBV5-6 | TRBD1 | TGTGCCAGCAGCCGGGACAGTGGATCCTACGAGCAGTACTTC | CASSRDSGSYEQYF
. | TRBJ2-3 | TRBV10-3 | TRBD2 | TGTGCCATCAGTGATGGGGGACTAGACCAATTT | CAISDGGLDQF
. | TRBJ1-1 | TRBV7-9 | TRBD1 | TGTGCCAGCAGCTCAACCGGGACAGGGAGGTCCACTGAAGCTTTCTTT | CASSSTGTGRSTEAFF
. | TRBJ1-3 | TRBV12-3/TRBV12-4 | . | TGTGCCAGCAGTTTAAATACTGGAAACACCATATATTTT | CASSLNTGNTIYF
. | TRBJ1-1 | TRBV19 | . | TGTGCCAGTACCCCAGTTACAGTTGCTGAAGCTTTCTTT | CASTPVTVAEAFF
. | TRBJ2-7 | TRBV7-2 | . | TGTGCCAGCAGCTTACTGACTACCCGTCCCCCCTACGAGCAGTACTTC | CASSLLTTRPPYEQYF
once | TRBJ1-1 | TRBV5-4 | . | TGTGCCAGCAGCTTGGAGCAAGAGTACACTGAAGCTTTCTTT | CASSLEQEYTEAFF
few | TRBJ2-7 | TRBV11-2 | TRBD2 | TGTGCCAGCAGCTCCGGGACTAGCGGGGAACATCGCGAGCAGTACTTC | CASSSGTSGEHREQYF
. | TRBJ2-1 | TRBV28 | . | TGTGCCAGCAGTTTAGACTTAGGGGACAATGAGCAGTTCTTC | CASSLDLGDNEQFF
. | TRBJ1-2 | TRBV29-1 | . | TGCAGCGTCGGCGGATTCTATGGCTACACCTTC | CSVGGFYGYTF
once | TRBJ2-7 | TRBV7-8 | TRBD2 | TGTGCCAGCAGCTTAGGGGACAGCCCGGGACTAGCGGGAGGGTTCTACGAGCAGTACTTC | CASSLGDSPGLAGGFYEQYF
. | TRBJ2-4 | TRBV19 | . | TGTGCCAGTATCTCCCGGGATTCCAAAAACATTCAGTACTTC | CASISRDSKNIQYF
. | TRBJ2-6 | TRBV7-3 | . | TGTGCCAGCAGCTTAACCCCTGGCGGCTCTGGGGCCAACGTCCTGACTTTC | CASSLTPGGSGANVLTF
once | TRBJ2-2 | TRBV7-2 | TRBD2 | TGTGCCAGCAGCTCGTATAGCGGGGGGGCCGACACCGGGGAGCTGTTTTTT | CASSSYSGGADTGELFF
. | TRBJ1-4 | TRBV19 | TRBD1 | TGTGCCAGTAGCCGGGACAGGCTTAATGAAAAACTGTTTTTT | CASSRDRLNEKLFF
. | TRBJ2-3 | TRBV27 | . | TGTGCCAGCAGTTTATCTTCAGGGTTTGCTACGCAGTATTTT | CASSLSSGFATQYF
. | TRBJ2-1 | TRBV10-3 | TRBD2 | TGTGCCATCAGTGAGAAAGCGGGAGGGGATGAGCAGTTCTTC | CAISEKAGGDEQFF
. | TRBJ1-2 | TRBV28 | . | TGTGCCAGCAGTTTGTTAGCTAACTATGGCTACACCTTC | CASSLLANYGYTF
. | TRBJ1-4 | TRBV9 | TRBD1 | TGTGCCAGCAGCACCCGGACAGGAGGAGGTGAAAAACTGTTTTTT | CASSTRTGGGEKLFF
once | TRBJ2-2 | TRBV7-2 | . | TGTGCCAGCAGCCTACGACAGACCGGGGAGCTGTTTTTT | CASSLRQTGELFF
. | TRBJ2-1 | TRBV20-1 | . | TGCAGTGCTATATCCGTCAATGAGCAGTTCTTC | CSAISVNEQFF
. | TRBJ2-7 | TRBV30 | TRBD2 | TGTGCCTGGAGTACTAGCGCACACTACGAGCAGTACTTC | CAWSTSAHYEQYF
. | TRBJ1-2 | TRBV3-1/TRBV3-2 | . | TGTGCCAGCAGCAAACAGATGTTCTATGGCTACACCTTC | CASSKQMFYGYTF
. | TRBJ2-1 | TRBV25-1 | TRBD2 | TGTGCCAGCAGTGAGGGGCTAGCGGGGGGGCCTCGAAGCTTCTTC | CASSEGLAGGPRSFF
. | TRBJ2-2 | TRBV27 | TRBD2 | TGTGCCAGTGTGGGACTAGCGGGAGGGCCGAACACCGGGGAGCTGTTTTTT | CASVGLAGGPNTGELFF